This T cell receptor (beta chain) came from a study of human T cells and chemical hapten exposure (dated by TCRdb to about 2021). With respect to the entire study: For sensitization, 2% DPC in acetone was applied to a roughly 2 cm by roughly 2 cm area of upper inner arm skin. Throughout the approximately 24-week study period, patients were also given weekly therapeutic DPC doses on the scalp. Patch testing was done on the upper back using Finn chambers containing 0.01% DPC, and results were scored after 6 days according to International Contact Dermatitis Research Group standards. The patient cohort, mostly female, included alopecia areata with under or over 50% scalp involvement, alopecia totalis and alopecia universalis. Libraries were pooled for sequencing, and variation in per-sample TCR yields was attributed mainly to small differences in library volumes within the pool. This study followed changes in the peripheral blood TCR repertoire in vivo during primary and secondary sensitization of alopecia patients to the hapten diphenylcyclopropenone (DPC). Blood samples were taken from patients before sensitization (week 0) and then at 2, 6 and about 24 weeks after DPC sensitization. For TCR sequencing, blood came from 25 to 35 alopecia patients at anywhere from one to four time points (pre-sensitization, 2, 6 and 24 weeks). The research as a whole found: DPC sensitization did not change how many TCRs were above 1 in 1000 frequency, and no evidence was found of alterations in global repertoire structure. Because all patients had alopecia, a presumed autoimmune disease, the immune response of the patients might differ from that of healthy individuals. Repeated subsampling changed both the strength of the expansion versus patch-test correlation and the threshold at which the correlation became significant. Compared with pre-sensitization or healthy control sets, expanded TCRs formed significantly more large CDR3 similarity clusters, which is consistent with antigen-driven responses. Patch test score correlated positively with the number of PT1 expanded TCRs, reaching significance at thresholds 8, 16 and 32 but not at 4.

Counted from cysteine to phenylalanine, this CDR3 has 17 amino acids. Just the 51-base CDR3 DNA is kept, in frame starting at base 1. After removal of 5 bases from V and 5 bases from J, the junction retains 15 bases not matched to a gene. The germline V gene sets CDR1 to SGHVS and CDR2 to FQNEAQ. The time point label, as the study defines it: patch test 2, 6 weeks after DPC sensitization. Interpreted using the paper, the treatment or condition label stands for: therapeutic diphenylcyclopropenone sensitization with weekly scalp DPC. Blood at each patch-test visit was drawn before the patch test was applied. Patients were eligible if aged 18 to 70, diagnosed with alopecia and judged suitable for DPC therapy, and pregnant patients were excluded. Unfractionated whole blood was collected in Tempus Blood RNA tubes, and total RNA was extracted from that blood. The library was obtained by RACE. Sequencing was performed on a NextSeq 500. During library preparation, unique molecular identifiers were attached to individual cDNA molecules so that TCRs could be counted in a quantitative, reproducible way. From each blood RNA sample, both TCR alpha and TCR beta chains were sequenced. Under the source paper's analysis protocol: The median number of TCRs per sample was approximately 96,000, ranging from about 23,224 to 690,600. V, J and CDR3 annotation of the TCR reads was performed with the Decombinator software suite. To make PS versus PT1 abundance plots, every sample was subsampled to the same number of TCRs (28,000). Expanded TCRs were defined as absent before sensitization and observed at least eight times at the 2-week time point. Using fastp at Q25 and MiXCR, TCRdb reprocessed the public reads and kept productive beta chains. CDR3 protein duplicates are merged, each entry listing the most common genes and DNA. For this entry, the V and J calls and clone size follow TCRdb and not the study's own pipeline. This sample comprises 80,000 to 95,000 distinct CDR3 sequences, 9.5% to 11% of them detected only once. The ten largest clones capture more than 2% of the sample.

This clonotype turned up a few times. What antigen it recognizes has not been identified. It has no much larger one-base neighbor in the sample; base qualities were not kept. The specimen was whole blood, collected in connection with sensitization to the hapten diphenylcyclopropenone (DPC). This TCR came from a man aged 40-49 years with alopecia areata. Some clones in this sample may be carry-over from other donors' samples. In this chain, TRBV7-8 is recombined with TRBJ2-7; a stretch of 10 junction bases matches TRBD2. The sequence in DNA is TGTGCCAGCAGCCGTCAAATAACCGGGACTAGCGTGCACGAGCAGTACTTC. This codes for CASSRQITGTSVHEQYF.